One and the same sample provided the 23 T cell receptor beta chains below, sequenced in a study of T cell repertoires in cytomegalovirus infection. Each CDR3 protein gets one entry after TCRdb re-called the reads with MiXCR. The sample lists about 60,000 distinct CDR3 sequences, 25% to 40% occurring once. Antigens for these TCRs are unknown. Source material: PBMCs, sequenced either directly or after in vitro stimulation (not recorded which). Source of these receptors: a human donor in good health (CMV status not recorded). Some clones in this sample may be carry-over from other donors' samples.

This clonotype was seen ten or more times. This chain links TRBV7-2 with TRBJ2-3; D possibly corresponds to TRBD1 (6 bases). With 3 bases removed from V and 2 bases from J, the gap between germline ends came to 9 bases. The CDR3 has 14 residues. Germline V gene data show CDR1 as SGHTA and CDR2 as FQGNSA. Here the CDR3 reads CASSFDRFTDTQYF. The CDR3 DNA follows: TGTGCCAGCAGCTTCGACAGGTTCACAGATACGCAGTATTTT.

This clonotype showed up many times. In DNA, the CDR3 is TGTGCCAGCAGCTTAGTTCCACACTCTGGAAACACCATATATTTT. This encodes CASSLVPHSGNTIYF. V is TRBV7-2 and J is TRBJ1-3, with unresolved D. The V end lost 1 base, the J end lost 0 bases, and 7 bases lay between the germline ends. This CDR3 spans 15 amino acids. The V gene's germline CDR1 is SGHTA and CDR2 FQGNSA.

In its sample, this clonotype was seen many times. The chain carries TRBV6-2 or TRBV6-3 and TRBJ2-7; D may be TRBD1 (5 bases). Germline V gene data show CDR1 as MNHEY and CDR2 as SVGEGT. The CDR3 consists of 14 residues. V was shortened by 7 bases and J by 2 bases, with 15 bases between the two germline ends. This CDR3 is CASTNRDSTYEQYF. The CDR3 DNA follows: TGTGCCAGCACGAACCGCGACAGCACCTACGAGCAGTACTTC.

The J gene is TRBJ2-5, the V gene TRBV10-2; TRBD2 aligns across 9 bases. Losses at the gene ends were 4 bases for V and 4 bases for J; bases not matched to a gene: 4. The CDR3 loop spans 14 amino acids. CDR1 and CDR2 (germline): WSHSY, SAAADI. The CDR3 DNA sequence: TGCGCCAGCAGTGGGCGGGAGGGCCGAGAGACCCAGTACTTC. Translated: CASSGREGRETQYF.

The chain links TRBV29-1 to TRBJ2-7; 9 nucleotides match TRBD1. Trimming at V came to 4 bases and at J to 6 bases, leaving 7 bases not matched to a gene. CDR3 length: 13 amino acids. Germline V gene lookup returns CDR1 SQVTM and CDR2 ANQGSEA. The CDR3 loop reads CSVGQGGNIEQYF. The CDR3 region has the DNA TGCAGCGTTGGACAGGGGGGGAATATCGAGCAGTACTTC.

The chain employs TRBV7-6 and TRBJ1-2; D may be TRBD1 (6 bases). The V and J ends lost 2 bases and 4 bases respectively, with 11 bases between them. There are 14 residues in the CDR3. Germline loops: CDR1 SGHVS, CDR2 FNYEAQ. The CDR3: CASSLSGQSYGYTF. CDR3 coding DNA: TGTGCCAGCAGCTTATCTGGACAGTCCTATGGCTACACCTTC.

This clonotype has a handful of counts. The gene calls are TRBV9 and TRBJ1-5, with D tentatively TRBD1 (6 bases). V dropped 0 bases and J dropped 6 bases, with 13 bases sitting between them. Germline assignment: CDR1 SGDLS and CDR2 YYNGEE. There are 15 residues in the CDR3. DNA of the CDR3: TGTGCCAGCAGCGTAGATGGGGGCCGGGGTCAGCCCCAGCATTTT. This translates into CASSVDGGRGQPQHF.

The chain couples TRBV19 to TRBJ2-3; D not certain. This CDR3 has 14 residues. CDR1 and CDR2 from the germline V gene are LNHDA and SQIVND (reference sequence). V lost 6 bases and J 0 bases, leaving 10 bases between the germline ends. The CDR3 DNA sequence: TGTGCCAGTAGGGCTCTAACTAGCACAGATACGCAGTATTTT. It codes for CASRALTSTDTQYF.

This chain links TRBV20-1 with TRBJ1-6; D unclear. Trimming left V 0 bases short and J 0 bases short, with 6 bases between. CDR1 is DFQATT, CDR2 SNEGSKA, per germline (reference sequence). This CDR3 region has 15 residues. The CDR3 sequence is CSARERSSYNSPLHF. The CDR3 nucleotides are TGCAGTGCTAGAGAACGGAGCTCCTATAATTCACCCCTCCACTTT.

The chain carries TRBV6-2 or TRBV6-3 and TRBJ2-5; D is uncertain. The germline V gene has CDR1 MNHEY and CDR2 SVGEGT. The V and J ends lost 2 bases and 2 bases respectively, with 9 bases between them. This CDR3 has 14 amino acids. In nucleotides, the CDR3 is TGTGCCAGCAGTTACGACCGGATACAAGAGACCCAGTACTTC. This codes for CASSYDRIQETQYF.

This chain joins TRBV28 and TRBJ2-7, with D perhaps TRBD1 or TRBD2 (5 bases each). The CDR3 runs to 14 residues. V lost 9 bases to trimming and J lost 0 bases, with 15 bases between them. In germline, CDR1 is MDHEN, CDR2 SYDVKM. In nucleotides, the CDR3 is TGTGCCAGGAGGGATCAGGGTCGCTCCTACGAGCAGTACTTC. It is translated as CARRDQGRSYEQYF.

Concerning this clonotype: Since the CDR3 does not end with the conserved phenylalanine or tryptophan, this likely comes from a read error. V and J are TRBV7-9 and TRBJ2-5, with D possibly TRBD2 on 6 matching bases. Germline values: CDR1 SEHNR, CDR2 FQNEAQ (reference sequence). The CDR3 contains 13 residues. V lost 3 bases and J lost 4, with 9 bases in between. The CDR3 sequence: CASSFDGGETQYS. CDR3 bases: TGTGCCAGCAGCTTTGACGGGGGAGAGACCCAGTACTCC.

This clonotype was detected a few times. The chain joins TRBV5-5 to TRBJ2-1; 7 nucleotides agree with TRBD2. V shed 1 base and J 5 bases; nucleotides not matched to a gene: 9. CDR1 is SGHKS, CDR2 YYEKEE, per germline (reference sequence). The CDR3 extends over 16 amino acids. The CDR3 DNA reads TGTGCCAGCAGCTTGCAACCCCTAGCGGCAAACAATGAGCAGTTCTTC. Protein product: CASSLQPLAANNEQFF.

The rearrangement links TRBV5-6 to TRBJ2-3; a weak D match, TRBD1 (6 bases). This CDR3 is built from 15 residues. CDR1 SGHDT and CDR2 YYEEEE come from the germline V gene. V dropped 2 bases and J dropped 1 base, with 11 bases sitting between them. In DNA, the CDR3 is TGTGCCAGCAGCTTTGGGGCAGGGGGCACAGATACGCAGTATTTT. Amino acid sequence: CASSFGAGGTDTQYF. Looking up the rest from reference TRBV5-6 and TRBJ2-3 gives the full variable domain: DAGVTQSPTHLIKTRGQQVTLRCSPKSGHDTVSWYQQALGQGPQFIFQYYEEEERQRGNFPDRFSGHQFPNYSSELNVNALLLGDSALYLCASSFGAGGTDTQYFGPGTRLTVL.

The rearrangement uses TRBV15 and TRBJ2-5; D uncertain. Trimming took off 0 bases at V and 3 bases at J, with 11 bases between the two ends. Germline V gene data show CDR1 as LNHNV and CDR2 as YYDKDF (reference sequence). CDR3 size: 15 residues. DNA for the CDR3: TGTGCCACCAGCAGAGAAAGACTTGTCGAAGAGACCCAGTACTTC. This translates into CATSRERLVEETQYF.

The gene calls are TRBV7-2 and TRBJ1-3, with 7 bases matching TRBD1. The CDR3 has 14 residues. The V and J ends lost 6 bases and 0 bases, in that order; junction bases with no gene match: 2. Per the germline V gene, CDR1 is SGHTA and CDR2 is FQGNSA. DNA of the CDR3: TGTGCCAGCAGTAGGGACAGCTCTGGAAACACCATATATTTT. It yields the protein CASSRDSSGNTIYF.

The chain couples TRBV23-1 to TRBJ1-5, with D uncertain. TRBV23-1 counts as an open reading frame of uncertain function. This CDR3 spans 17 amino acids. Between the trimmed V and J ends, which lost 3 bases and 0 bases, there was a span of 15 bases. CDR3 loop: CASSHPWQYISNQPQHF. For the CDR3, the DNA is TGCGCCAGCAGTCACCCCTGGCAGTACATTAGCAATCAGCCCCAGCATTTT.

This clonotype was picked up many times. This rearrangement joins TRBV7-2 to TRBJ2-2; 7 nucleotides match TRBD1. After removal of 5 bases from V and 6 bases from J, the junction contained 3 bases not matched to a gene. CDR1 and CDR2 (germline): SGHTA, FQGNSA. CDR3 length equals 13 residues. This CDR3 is CASSRQGPGELFF. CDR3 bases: TGTGCCAGCAGCCGACAGGGCCCCGGGGAGCTGTTTTTT.

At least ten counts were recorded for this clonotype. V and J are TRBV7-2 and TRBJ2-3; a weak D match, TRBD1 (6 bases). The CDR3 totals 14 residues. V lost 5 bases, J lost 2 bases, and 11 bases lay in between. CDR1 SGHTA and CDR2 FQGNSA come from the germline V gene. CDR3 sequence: CASSAQGYTDTQYF. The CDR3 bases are TGTGCCAGCAGCGCACAGGGATACACAGATACGCAGTATTTT.

DNA for the CDR3: TGTGCCAGCAGCCCCGTGTCCTACAATGAGCAGTTCTTC. Translated: CASSPVSYNEQFF. The gene calls are TRBV7-2 and TRBJ2-1; D gene unclear. Germline assignment: CDR1 SGHTA and CDR2 FQGNSA. Trimming cost V 5 bases and J 1 base, with 6 bases left between them. The CDR3 is 13 amino acids.

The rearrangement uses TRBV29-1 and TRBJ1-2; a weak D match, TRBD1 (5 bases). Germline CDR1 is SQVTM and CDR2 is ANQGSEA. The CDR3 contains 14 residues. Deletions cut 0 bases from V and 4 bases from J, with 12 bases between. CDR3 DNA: TGCAGCGTTGAAGATCCCAGGGTCGTCTATGGCTACACCTTC. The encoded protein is CSVEDPRVVYGYTF.

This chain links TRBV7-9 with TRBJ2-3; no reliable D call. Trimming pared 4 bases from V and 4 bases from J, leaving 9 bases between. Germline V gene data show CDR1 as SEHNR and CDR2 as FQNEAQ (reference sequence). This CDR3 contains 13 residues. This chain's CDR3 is CASSSIWADTQYF. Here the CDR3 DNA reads TGTGCCAGCAGCTCCATCTGGGCAGATACGCAGTATTTT. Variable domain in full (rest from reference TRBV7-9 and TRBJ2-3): DTGVSQNPRHKITKRGQNVTFRCDPISEHNRLYWYRQTLGQGPEFLTYFQNEAQLEKSRLLSDRFSAERPKGSFSTLEIQRTEQGDSAMYLCASSSIWADTQYFGPGTRLTVL.

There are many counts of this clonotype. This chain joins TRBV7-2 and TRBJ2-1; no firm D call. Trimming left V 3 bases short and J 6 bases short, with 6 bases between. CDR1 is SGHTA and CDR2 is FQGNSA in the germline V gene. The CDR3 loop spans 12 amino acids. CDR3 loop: CASSFLANEQFF. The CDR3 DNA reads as TGTGCCAGCAGCTTCCTGGCCAATGAGCAGTTCTTC.